This is a list of T cell receptor beta chains from one sample in a study of blood T cell repertoires in COVID-19. Method: immunoSEQ multiplex PCR; TCRdb's copy keeps in-frame clones and lacks some. The repertoire has roughly 250,000 clones, about 85% of them found once; the top ten carry 0.7% to 1%. What was sequenced was peripheral blood. The receptor source for this set is a human donor with COVID-19, enrolled during active disease. The donor label of this sample is uncertain. The CDR3 runs from the conserved cysteine through the conserved F or W. Each record gives: clone size, J gene, D gene, V gene, CDR3 DNA, CDR3 protein. A D gene is named only where the DNA matches it firmly. Size is omitted from some rows. Given values are once, few, many or a class for expanded clones.

clone size: many; J gene: TRBJ1-4; D gene: .; V gene: TRBV29-1; CDR3 DNA: TGCAGCGTTAGCGACTTCCGGGAAAAACTGTTTTTT; CDR3 protein: CSVSDFREKLFF
clone size: .; J gene: TRBJ1-2; D gene: .; V gene: TRBV5-6; CDR3 DNA: TGTGCCAGCAGCCCAGTCCAGGGGCAAGTTATCCGCTATGGCTACACCTTC; CDR3 protein: CASSPVQGQVIRYGYTF
clone size: .; J gene: TRBJ2-5; D gene: .; V gene: TRBV25-1; CDR3 DNA: TGTGCCAGCAGTGAGTACAGGGCGAATCTTCGGGAGACCCAGTACTTC; CDR3 protein: CASSEYRANLRETQYF
clone size: .; J gene: TRBJ2-1; D gene: .; V gene: TRBV4-2; CDR3 DNA: TGTGCCAGCAGCCAAAACAGTCCCACCTACAATGAGCAGTTCTTC; CDR3 protein: CASSQNSPTYNEQFF
clone size: once; J gene: TRBJ2-7; D gene: .; V gene: TRBV10-3; CDR3 DNA: TGTGCCATCAGTGAGTCGGGTCAAGCGGGTCGGTACGAGCAGTACTTC; CDR3 protein: CAISESGQAGRYEQYF
clone size: once; J gene: TRBJ2-7; D gene: .; V gene: TRBV5-5; CDR3 DNA: TGTGCCAGCACCAGGGTGAACTACGAGCAGTACTTC; CDR3 protein: CASTRVNYEQYF
clone size: few; J gene: TRBJ2-1; D gene: .; V gene: TRBV9; CDR3 DNA: TGTGCCAGCAGCTTGGAGGGGGCCCGGTACAATGAGCAGTTCTTC; CDR3 protein: CASSLEGARYNEQFF
clone size: .; J gene: TRBJ2-3; D gene: TRBD1; V gene: TRBV28; CDR3 DNA: TGTGCCAGCAGCACACTCTCCGGGACAGGCACAGATACGCAGTATTTT; CDR3 protein: CASSTLSGTGTDTQYF
clone size: .; J gene: TRBJ2-4; D gene: TRBD1; V gene: TRBV23-1; CDR3 DNA: TGCGCCAGCAGTCGGGACAGGCTCCTGGGGTTGCCCAAAAACATTCAGTACTTC; CDR3 protein: CASSRDRLLGLPKNIQYF
clone size: .; J gene: TRBJ1-5; D gene: .; V gene: TRBV28; CDR3 DNA: TGTGCCAGCAGTTACCTAGGGCCCCAGCATTTT; CDR3 protein: CASSYLGPQHF
clone size: .; J gene: TRBJ1-2; D gene: TRBD1; V gene: TRBV6-5; CDR3 DNA: TGTGCCAGCAAAAGGACAGGAGGGTATGGCTACACCTTC; CDR3 protein: CASKRTGGYGYTF
clone size: .; J gene: TRBJ2-2; D gene: TRBD2; V gene: TRBV5-1; CDR3 DNA: TGCGCCAGCTGCCCAATAGCGGGAGCCGGGGAGCTGTTTTTT; CDR3 protein: CASCPIAGAGELFF
clone size: .; J gene: TRBJ2-3; D gene: .; V gene: TRBV30; CDR3 DNA: TGTGCCTGGCATCATAGCGGCACTAGCACAGATACGCAGTATTTT; CDR3 protein: CAWHHSGTSTDTQYF
clone size: .; J gene: TRBJ2-1; D gene: .; V gene: TRBV5-1; CDR3 DNA: TGCGCCAGCAGCTTGGCGGCAGGGTTCAATGAGCAGTTCTTC; CDR3 protein: CASSLAAGFNEQFF
clone size: few; J gene: TRBJ1-1; D gene: TRBD1; V gene: TRBV5-1; CDR3 DNA: TGCGCCAGCAGCCAGACAGGGGGGGAAACTGAAGCTTTCTTT; CDR3 protein: CASSQTGGETEAFF
clone size: .; J gene: TRBJ2-7; D gene: .; V gene: TRBV28; CDR3 DNA: TGTGCCAGCAGTTTACCCCCAGGGGCAAGACTCTTTTCCCCCCTCGAGCAGTACTTC; CDR3 protein: CASSLPPGARLFSPLEQYF
clone size: .; J gene: TRBJ1-1; D gene: TRBD1; V gene: TRBV18; CDR3 DNA: TGTGCCAGCTCACCACCTTCAGGGGGCGCGGGCACTGAAGCTTTCTTT; CDR3 protein: CASSPPSGGAGTEAFF
clone size: .; J gene: TRBJ2-3; D gene: .; V gene: TRBV27; CDR3 DNA: TGTGCCAGCAGTTATCTGACGGACTATACGCAGTATTTT; CDR3 protein: CASSYLTDYTQYF
clone size: .; J gene: TRBJ2-1; D gene: TRBD1; V gene: TRBV5-1; CDR3 DNA: TGCGCCAGCAGCCTGCTGGGGACAGGGGGGCACAATGAGCAGTTCTTC; CDR3 protein: CASSLLGTGGHNEQFF
clone size: .; J gene: TRBJ2-1; D gene: TRBD2; V gene: TRBV11-2; CDR3 DNA: TGTGCCAGCAGCCCCGCACTAGCGGAATACAATGAGCAGTTCTTC; CDR3 protein: CASSPALAEYNEQFF
clone size: .; J gene: TRBJ2-1; D gene: .; V gene: TRBV12-5; CDR3 DNA: TGTGCTAGTGGTAGATGGAGCTCCTACAATGAGCAGTTCTTC; CDR3 protein: CASGRWSSYNEQFF
clone size: .; J gene: TRBJ1-2; D gene: TRBD1; V gene: TRBV28; CDR3 DNA: TGTGCCAGCCGCTCCCCAGGACAGGGGGACCCTTCTAACTATGGCTACACCTTC; CDR3 protein: CASRSPGQGDPSNYGYTF
clone size: .; J gene: TRBJ1-2; D gene: TRBD1; V gene: TRBV30; CDR3 DNA: TGTGCCTGTACGACAGGGGCGAACTATGGCTACACCTTC; CDR3 protein: CACTTGANYGYTF
clone size: .; J gene: TRBJ1-1; D gene: .; V gene: TRBV6-5; CDR3 DNA: TGTGCCAGCGGCAGGGCGAACACTGAAGCTTTCTTT; CDR3 protein: CASGRANTEAFF
clone size: .; J gene: TRBJ2-3; D gene: TRBD1; V gene: TRBV18; CDR3 DNA: TGTGCCAGCTCACGGGACAGTGGATCAAATACGCAGTATTTT; CDR3 protein: CASSRDSGSNTQYF
clone size: few; J gene: TRBJ1-1; D gene: .; V gene: TRBV2; CDR3 DNA: TGTGCCAGCAGGGAGGGGTTGAACACTGAAGCTTTCTTT; CDR3 protein: CASREGLNTEAFF
clone size: .; J gene: TRBJ1-1; D gene: .; V gene: TRBV3-1/TRBV3-2; CDR3 DNA: TGTGCCAGCAGCCGTAGCTTGACTGAAGCTTTCTTT; CDR3 protein: CASSRSLTEAFF
clone size: .; J gene: TRBJ1-5; D gene: .; V gene: TRBV7-3; CDR3 DNA: TGTGCCAGCAGCTTGGCCGGGCCGGGGAGCAATCAGCCCCAGCATTTT; CDR3 protein: CASSLAGPGSNQPQHF
clone size: .; J gene: TRBJ1-4; D gene: TRBD1; V gene: TRBV19; CDR3 DNA: TGTGCCAGTAGTTCCGGGACAGCAGAAAAACTGTTTTTT; CDR3 protein: CASSSGTAEKLFF
clone size: .; J gene: TRBJ2-7; D gene: TRBD2; V gene: TRBV19; CDR3 DNA: TGTGCCAGTAGTAAACCGGGACTAGAGGCTTCCTACGAGCAGTACTTC; CDR3 protein: CASSKPGLEASYEQYF
clone size: .; J gene: TRBJ1-3; D gene: .; V gene: TRBV19; CDR3 DNA: TGTGCCAGTAGTGTCCACAGGGTTTCTGGAAACACCATATATTTT; CDR3 protein: CASSVHRVSGNTIYF
clone size: .; J gene: TRBJ1-1; D gene: .; V gene: TRBV19; CDR3 DNA: TGTGCCAGTAACTCGGTGGACACTGAAGCTTTCTTT; CDR3 protein: CASNSVDTEAFF
clone size: few; J gene: TRBJ1-4; D gene: .; V gene: TRBV11-2; CDR3 DNA: TGTGCCAGCAGCTTAGATTTTGCCGGGGCTAATGAAAAACTGTTTTTT; CDR3 protein: CASSLDFAGANEKLFF
clone size: once; J gene: TRBJ2-7; D gene: TRBD1; V gene: TRBV6-6; CDR3 DNA: TGTGCCAGCAGTCTCCGGAAACCGACAGGGGCCAGCTCCTACGAGCAGTACTTC; CDR3 protein: CASSLRKPTGASSYEQYF
clone size: .; J gene: TRBJ1-3; D gene: .; V gene: TRBV28; CDR3 DNA: TGTGCCAGCAGTTTAATGGGGGCGGCCACTGACTCTGGAAACACCATATATTTT; CDR3 protein: CASSLMGAATDSGNTIYF
clone size: .; J gene: TRBJ2-1; D gene: TRBD2; V gene: TRBV7-2; CDR3 DNA: TGTGCCAGCAGCTTAGTGGCGACACGCGGGGGGGGCAATGAGCAGTTCTTC; CDR3 protein: CASSLVATRGGGNEQFF
clone size: .; J gene: TRBJ1-1; D gene: TRBD1; V gene: TRBV18; CDR3 DNA: TGTGCCAGCTCACCCAGGGGCGGCGAGGGGGCGAAAGCTTTCTTT; CDR3 protein: CASSPRGGEGAKAFF
clone size: .; J gene: TRBJ2-7; D gene: .; V gene: TRBV20-1; CDR3 DNA: TGCAGTGGGCAGGGGCAGCGCGAGCAGTACTTC; CDR3 protein: CSGQGQREQYF
clone size: .; J gene: TRBJ1-5; D gene: TRBD1; V gene: TRBV2; CDR3 DNA: TGTGCCAGCAGGCCAGGGGGGCAGAATCAGCCCCAGCATTTT; CDR3 protein: CASRPGGQNQPQHF
clone size: .; J gene: TRBJ1-4; D gene: TRBD1; V gene: TRBV20-1; CDR3 DNA: TGCAGTGCCGCAGGGGGAGAAAAACTGTTTTTT; CDR3 protein: CSAAGGEKLFF
clone size: once; J gene: TRBJ1-2; D gene: .; V gene: TRBV28; CDR3 DNA: TGTGCCAGCACCGTGGGGGGGCTGAACTATGGCTACACCTTC; CDR3 protein: CASTVGGLNYGYTF
clone size: .; J gene: TRBJ2-2; D gene: TRBD2; V gene: TRBV7-3; CDR3 DNA: TGTGCCAGCAGCTACCGAGCGGGAGACACCGGGGAGCTGTTTTTT; CDR3 protein: CASSYRAGDTGELFF
clone size: .; J gene: TRBJ2-2; D gene: TRBD1; V gene: TRBV6-5; CDR3 DNA: TGTGCCACCCTACTGACAGGGGGCGTAACCGGGGAGCTGTTTTTT; CDR3 protein: CATLLTGGVTGELFF